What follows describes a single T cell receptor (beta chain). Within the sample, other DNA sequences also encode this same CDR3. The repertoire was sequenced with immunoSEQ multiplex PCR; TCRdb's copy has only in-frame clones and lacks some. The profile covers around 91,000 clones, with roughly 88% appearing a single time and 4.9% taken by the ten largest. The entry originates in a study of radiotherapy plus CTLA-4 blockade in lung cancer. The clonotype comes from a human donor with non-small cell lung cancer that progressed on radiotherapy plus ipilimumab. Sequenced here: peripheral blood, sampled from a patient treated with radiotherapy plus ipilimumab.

Written as DNA, the CDR3 is TGTGCCAGCAGTTACAGGGGATCCTATGGCTACACCTTC. As protein: CASSYRGSYGYTF. The chain links TRBV27 to TRBJ1-2, with 7 bases identical to TRBD1. Trimming removed 4 bases from V and 4 bases from J; junction bases left unmatched: 3. Germline V CDR1 and CDR2: MNHEY, SMNVEV (reference sequence). The CDR3 sequence is 13 residues long.